One sample yielded the 23 T cell receptor beta chains listed below, sequenced in a study of blood T cell repertoires in COVID-19. TCRdb's table, derived via immunoSEQ multiplex PCR, lists solely in-frame clones and lacks some. This repertoire shows 100,000 to 150,000 clones, about 74% found once; its top ten account for over 6.5%. The sequencing input was peripheral blood. The receptors shown here come from a human donor in a cohort sampled during active COVID-19.

This chain connects TRBV2 to TRBJ2-1; TRBD2 agrees at 10 bases. Losses at the gene ends were 8 bases for V and 10 bases for J; bases not matched to a gene: 8. Per germline, CDR1 SNHLY and CDR2 FYNNEI. The CDR3 runs 13 residues. DNA of the CDR3: TGTGCCAGCCTAAGCGGGGGGGCCCGGGAGCAGTTCTTC. Amino acids: CASLSGGAREQFF.

The J gene is TRBJ1-2, the V gene TRBV6-1; no clear D gene. Deletions cut 0 bases from V and 4 bases from J, with 21 bases between. The CDR3 has 18 amino acids. Germline CDR1 is MNHNS and CDR2 is SASEGT. This CDR3 is CASSEAGRVSFLTYGYTF. Written as DNA, the CDR3 is TGTGCCAGCAGTGAAGCGGGGAGAGTCTCCTTCTTAACCTATGGCTACACCTTC.

The genes are TRBV9 and TRBJ2-5; D ambiguous. There are 10 residues in the CDR3. The germline V and J ends were trimmed by 7 bases and 3 bases, with 4 bases remaining between them. The V gene's germline CDR1 is SGDLS and CDR2 YYNGEE. CDR3 DNA sequence: TGTGCCAGCGGAGAAGAGACCCAGTACTTC. Translating it yields CASGEETQYF.

V and J are TRBV7-6 and TRBJ2-7, with 8 positions matching TRBD2. The V gene's germline CDR1 is SGHVS and CDR2 FNYEAQ. This CDR3 is 14 amino acids long. J lost 3 bases, V lost 4 bases, and 5 bases had no gene match. CDR3 nucleotide sequence: TGTGCCAGCAGCTGGAGCGGGAGTTGCTACGAGCAGTACTTC. This encodes CASSWSGSCYEQYF.

This chain uses TRBV6-5 with TRBJ2-6, with TRBD2 matching 8 bases. The CDR3 sequence is 12 residues long. CDR1 and CDR2 (germline): MNHEY, SVGAGI. The V gene end was trimmed by 11 bases and the J gene end by 9 bases; junction bases not matched to a gene: 6. The CDR3 nucleotides are TGTGCCGCTTCGGCGGGAGGCAACGTCCTGACTTTC. It encodes CAASAGGNVLTF.

V gene TRBV6-5 combines with J gene TRBJ1-1; D possibly corresponds to TRBD1 (6 bases). The CDR3 is made up of 15 amino acids. Trimming left V 6 bases short and J 4 bases short, with 18 bases between. CDR1 and CDR2 (germline): MNHEY, SVGAGI. The CDR3 nucleotides read TGTGCCAGCAGGCTTGATTTCAGGGGTGGCACTGAAGCTTTCTTT. It specifies CASRLDFRGGTEAFF.

The V and J genes are TRBV6-5 and TRBJ2-7, with D perhaps matching TRBD1 (6 bases). Trimming left V 0 bases short and J 1 base short, with 13 bases between. CDR1 and CDR2 from the germline V gene are MNHEY and SVGAGI. The CDR3 loop spans 16 amino acids. In nucleotides, the CDR3 is TGTGCCAGCAGTTACTCTACAGGGAAAGGGTCCTACGAGCAGTACTTC. Protein sequence: CASSYSTGKGSYEQYF.

This chain connects TRBV7-2 to TRBJ1-1; D may be TRBD1 (6 bases). The CDR3 contains 14 residues. V was shortened by 5 bases and J by 6 bases, with 16 bases between the two germline ends. The germline gives CDR1 SGHTA, CDR2 FQGNSA. CDR3 coding DNA: TGTGCCAGCAGCAGAGCAGGGGAAAGCGCTGAAGCTTTCTTT. Protein: CASSRAGESAEAFF.

This clone occurred a few times. The genes are TRBV5-4 and TRBJ2-7; unclear D gene. Trimming left V 0 bases short and J 3 bases short, with 7 bases between. This CDR3 is 13 amino acids long. Germline V gives CDR1 SGHNT, CDR2 YYREEE (reference sequence). CDR3 DNA sequence: TGTGCCAGCAGCTTGGGGGCTAACTACGAGCAGTACTTC. Protein product: CASSLGANYEQYF.

The table lists this clone with a count of one. V and J are TRBV18 and TRBJ1-1, with D possibly matching TRBD1 (6 bases). Trimming removed 3 bases from V and 0 bases from J, with 11 bases in between. Per the germline V gene, CDR1 is KGHSH and CDR2 is LQKENI. The CDR3 is 15 residues long. CDR3 amino acids: CASSPGTNMNTEAFF. The CDR3 region has the DNA TGTGCCAGCTCACCGGGGACAAACATGAACACTGAAGCTTTCTTT. The whole variable domain, filled in from reference TRBV18 and TRBJ1-1, reads NAGVMQNPRHLVRRRGQEARLRCSPMKGHSHVYWYRQLPEEGLKFMVYLQKENIIDESGMPKERFSAEFPKEGPSILRIQQVVRGDSAAYFCASSPGTNMNTEAFFGQGTRLTVV.

The CDR3 bases are TGTGCCAGCAGCCAAGGGGGGGGTATGAATTCACCCCTCCACTTT. Protein sequence: CASSQGGGMNSPLHF. The chain combines TRBV4-2 with TRBJ1-6; a weak D match, TRBD1 (5 bases). CDR3 size: 15 residues. Trimming stripped 1 base from V and 7 bases from J, with 11 bases between. Germline CDR1 reads LGHNA; CDR2 reads YNFKEQ.

The chain joins TRBV18 to TRBJ2-7, with D tentatively TRBD2 (6 bases). The CDR3 sequence is 15 residues long. Trimming pared 0 bases from V and 0 bases from J, leaving 9 bases between. The germline gives CDR1 KGHSH, CDR2 LQKENI. The CDR3 sequence is CASSPPGGSSYEQYF. CDR3 sequence (DNA): TGTGCCAGCTCACCACCTGGGGGGAGCTCCTACGAGCAGTACTTC.

The chain links TRBV7-9 to TRBJ1-1, with 9 bases lining up with TRBD1. Germline V gene sequence: CDR1 SEHNR, CDR2 FQNEAQ (reference sequence). The CDR3 covers 15 residues. V shed 10 bases, J shed 1 base, and the junction held 10 bases outside the gene matches. The CDR3 region has the DNA TGTGCCACCGGGACAGGGATAATTACGAACACTGAAGCTTTCTTT. Protein product: CATGTGIITNTEAFF.

This clone occurred a few times. V is TRBV25-1 and J is TRBJ2-1; 7 nucleotides agree with TRBD2. V shed 0 bases, J shed 2 bases, and the junction held 4 bases outside the gene matches. CDR3 length equals 16 residues. Per germline, CDR1 MGHDK and CDR2 SYGVNS. The CDR3 DNA is TGTGCCAGCAGTGAATACCCCCGGGGGGCCTACAATGAGCAGTTCTTC. Its translation: CASSEYPRGAYNEQFF.

The gene calls are TRBV6-5 and TRBJ1-1; tentatively, D is TRBD1 (5 bases). With 5 bases removed from V and 3 bases from J, the gap between germline ends came to 10 bases. Per germline, CDR1 MNHEY and CDR2 SVGAGI. The CDR3 is made up of 13 amino acids. CDR3 bases: TGTGCCAGCAGTAAGACAGTTGACACTGAAGCTTTCTTT. Its protein product is CASSKTVDTEAFF.

The chain couples TRBV7-9 to TRBJ2-5; 9 bases are a match to TRBD1. V shed 6 bases and J 4 bases; nucleotides not matched to a gene: 3. The length of the CDR3 is 13 residues. The germline V gene encodes CDR1 SEHNR and CDR2 FQNEAQ (reference sequence). The CDR3 nucleotides are TGTGCCAGCAGACCGACAGGGGGAGAGACCCAGTACTTC. It yields the protein CASRPTGGETQYF.

The chain carries TRBV9 and TRBJ2-7, with a weak D call TRBD1 (5 bases). The V gene's germline CDR1 is SGDLS and CDR2 YYNGEE. V was cut by 4 bases and J by 3 bases, with 20 bases left in between. The CDR3 length is 16 residues. The CDR3 region is CASSSRAQGAVYEQYF. The CDR3 nucleotides are TGTGCCAGCAGCTCTAGGGCCCAGGGCGCAGTCTACGAGCAGTACTTC. Based on the CDR3 plus reference TRBV9 and TRBJ2-7, the full variable domain is DSGVTQTPKHLITATGQRVTLRCSPRSGDLSVYWYQQSLDQGLQFLIQYYNGEERAKGNILERFSAQQFPDLHSELNLSSLELGDSALYFCASSSRAQGAVYEQYFGPGTRLTVT.

The chain uses TRBV28 and TRBJ2-7, with 8 bases lining up with TRBD1. This CDR3 is 15 amino acids long. V lost 1 base to trimming and J lost 4 bases; unmatched junction nucleotides: 6. Germline V gene sequence: CDR1 MDHEN, CDR2 SYDVKM. Here the CDR3 DNA reads TGTGCCAGCAGTTTATCCGGACAGGGTCGATACGAGCAGTACTTC. Amino acids: CASSLSGQGRYEQYF. The full variable domain, in which reference TRBV28 and TRBJ2-7 provide the parts outside the CDR3, is DVKVTQSSRYLVKRTGEKVFLECVQDMDHENMFWYRQDPGLGLRLIYFSYDVKMKEKGDIPEGYSVSREKKERFSLILESASTNQTSMYLCASSLSGQGRYEQYFGPGTRLTVT.

This clone was observed a single time. The chain is built from TRBV14 and TRBJ2-2, with 7 bases identical to TRBD2. The CDR3 runs 18 residues. The V gene end was trimmed by 0 bases and the J gene end by 1 base; junction bases not matched to a gene: 8. Germline V CDR1 and CDR2: SGHDN, FVKESK. CDR3 amino acids: CASSQDSGLGLNTGELFF. For the CDR3, the DNA is TGTGCCAGCAGCCAAGATAGTGGACTAGGACTGAACACCGGGGAGCTGTTTTTT.

V is TRBV18 and J is TRBJ1-6; D is possibly TRBD1 (6 bases). The CDR3 is made up of 15 amino acids. The germline gives CDR1 KGHSH, CDR2 LQKENI. Deletions cut 2 bases from V and 5 bases from J, with 10 bases between. Here the CDR3 reads CASSPLGHDNSPLHF. Here the CDR3 DNA reads TGTGCCAGCTCACCATTGGGACACGATAATTCACCCCTCCACTTT.

The rearrangement links TRBV7-8 to TRBJ1-1, with D perhaps TRBD1 (5 bases). Germline CDR1 is SGHVS and CDR2 is FQNEAQ. The V end was cut by 5 bases, the J end by 3 bases, with 19 bases between. The CDR3 runs to 16 residues. CDR3 in amino acids: CASSLPSGRGYTEAFF. The CDR3, as DNA: TGTGCCAGCAGCCTCCCCTCGGGGAGGGGTTACACTGAAGCTTTCTTT. Full variable domain (rest looked up from reference TRBV7-8 and TRBJ1-1): GAGVSQSPRYKVAKRGQDVALRCDPISGHVSLFWYQQALGQGPEFLTYFQNEAQLDKSGLPSDRFFAERPEGSVSTLKIQRTQQEDSAVYLCASSLPSGRGYTEAFFGQGTRLTVV.

The rearrangement joins TRBV6-2 or TRBV6-3 to TRBJ2-7; possible D gene TRBD2, 5 bases. Germline V CDR1 and CDR2: MNHEY, SVGEGT. The CDR3 spans 12 residues. The V gene lost 4 bases and the J gene lost 3 bases, with 7 bases spanning the gap. CDR3 bases: TGTGCCAGCAGTTCTCGGGACTACGAGCAGTACTTC. It encodes CASSSRDYEQYF.

The V call is TRBV11-3, the J call TRBJ2-7, with 11 bases fitting TRBD1. This CDR3 comprises 17 residues. CDR1 is SGHNT and CDR2 is YENEEA in the germline V gene. Trimming at V came to 1 base and at J to 2 bases, leaving 7 bases not matched to a gene. CDR3 bases: TGTGCCAGCAGCTTAGTGTCCGGGACAGGGGGGACCTACGAGCAGTACTTC. It is translated as CASSLVSGTGGTYEQYF.